A selection of T cell receptor beta chains follows, all from one sample in a study of beta chain features in type 1 diabetes. Profiled with immunoSEQ multiplex PCR; TCRdb holds only in-frame clones, not every one. The sample lists 680,000 or so clones; about 14% were seen once. Material for sequencing was naive CD4+ T cells from blood. Receptors originate from a man aged 18 to 30 in good health. The CDR3 runs from the conserved cysteine through the conserved F or W. A D gene is named only where the DNA matches it firmly. Rows give clone size only sometimes, using once, few, many, or a class for an expanded clone.

D	V	J	size	CDR3	DNA
TRBD1	TRBV29-1	TRBJ1-2	few	CSSYPRDSGYTF	TGCAGCTCTTACCCCCGGGACAGTGGCTACACCTTC
TRBD2	TRBV4-2	TRBJ2-7	few	CASSQDFAGGSEQYF	TGTGCCAGCAGCCAAGATTTCGCGGGAGGGAGCGAGCAGTACTTC
.	TRBV19	TRBJ2-3	few	CASTIRGTDTQYF	TGTGCCAGTACCATCAGGGGCACAGATACGCAGTATTTT
.	TRBV2	TRBJ1-2	few	CASSEARWNKGYTF	TGTGCCAGCAGTGAAGCGAGGTGGAACAAGGGCTACACCTTC
.	TRBV5-1	TRBJ2-7	few	CASSLSQFSYEQYF	TGCGCCAGCAGCTTGAGTCAGTTTTCCTACGAGCAGTACTTC
.	TRBV10-3	TRBJ2-3	few	CAIKAASSTDTQYF	TGTGCCATCAAGGCGGCATCAAGCACAGATACGCAGTATTTT
TRBD1	TRBV10-3	TRBJ2-7	many	CAISLGQGPREQYF	TGTGCCATCAGCCTGGGACAGGGGCCCCGTGAGCAGTACTTC
TRBD1	TRBV7-6	TRBJ1-2	.	CASSPPLGRQGEGYGYTF	TGTGCCAGCAGCCCTCCACTGGGCAGACAGGGGGAGGGCTATGGCTACACCTTC
.	TRBV4-3	TRBJ2-5	few	CASSQEIRETQYF	TGCGCCAGCAGCCAAGAGATTCGGGAGACCCAGTACTTC
TRBD2	TRBV9	TRBJ2-1	.	CASSVGFSGRAFRVEQFF	TGTGCCAGCAGCGTAGGCTTTAGCGGGAGGGCCTTTAGAGTTGAGCAGTTCTTC
TRBD1	TRBV13	TRBJ1-1	.	CASSLDSRDSRDTEAFF	TGTGCCAGCAGCTTAGACTCCCGGGACAGTAGGGACACTGAAGCTTTCTTT
.	TRBV12-5	TRBJ1-5	few	CASGPGQTINQPQHF	TGTGCTAGTGGGCCGGGACAAACCATAAATCAGCCCCAGCATTTT
.	TRBV2	TRBJ2-7	.	CARGGTGRESSYEQYF	TGTGCCAGGGGAGGCACAGGGCGGGAGAGCTCCTACGAGCAGTACTTC
TRBD1	TRBV7-3	TRBJ1-1	few	CASSLQGVNTEAFF	TGTGCCAGCAGCTTACAGGGGGTGAACACTGAAGCTTTCTTT
.	TRBV28	TRBJ1-1	.	CASSFSDRDTEAFF	TGTGCCAGCAGTTTTTCAGACAGAGACACTGAAGCTTTCTTT
.	TRBV30	TRBJ1-3	few	CARGEISGNTIYF	TGTGCCAGGGGGGAGATCTCTGGAAACACCATATATTTT
.	TRBV7-9	TRBJ2-4	.	CASSLGQGTVAKNIQYF	TGTGCCAGCAGCTTAGGGCAGGGCACGGTGGCCAAAAACATTCAGTACTTC
.	TRBV5-4	TRBJ2-7	.	CASKQGSSYEQYF	TGTGCCAGCAAACAGGGAAGCTCCTACGAGCAGTACTTC
.	TRBV21-1	TRBJ2-7	.	CASSNRGPPYEQYF	TGTGCCAGCAGCAACAGGGGGCCCCCCTACGAGCAGTACTTC
.	TRBV7-9	TRBJ2-1	few	CASSLRDLIYEQFF	TGTGCCAGCAGCTTACGTGACTTAATTTATGAGCAGTTCTTC
.	TRBV4-3	TRBJ2-7	.	CASSQEVLQVSYEQYF	TGCGCCAGCAGCCAAGAAGTGCTACAGGTGTCCTACGAGCAGTACTTC
.	TRBV14	TRBJ2-3	many	CLLGDTQYF	TGTCTGCTGGGGGATACGCAGTATTTT
TRBD1	TRBV4-2	TRBJ1-2	few	CASSQDGPGGISGYTF	TGTGCCAGCAGCCAAGATGGGCCAGGGGGCATTTCTGGCTACACCTTC
.	TRBV5-1	TRBJ1-5	.	CASSLEGPSNQPQHF	TGCGCCAGCAGCTTGGAGGGGCCCAGCAATCAGCCCCAGCATTTT
.	TRBV7-2	TRBJ2-7	.	CASSLSQSPYEQYF	TGTGCCAGCAGCTTATCCCAGAGCCCCTACGAGCAGTACTTC
.	TRBV13	TRBJ2-7	few	CASSIWGRMREQYF	TGTGCCAGCTCGATCTGGGGGCGTATGCGCGAGCAGTACTTC
TRBD2	TRBV28	TRBJ2-3	few	CASSPSGLAGGGPDTQYF	TGTGCCAGCAGTCCCTCGGGACTAGCGGGAGGGGGGCCAGATACGCAGTATTTT
.	TRBV5-1	TRBJ2-7	.	CASSQPGNFYEQYF	TGCGCCAGCAGTCAGCCAGGCAATTTCTACGAGCAGTACTTC
.	TRBV7-9	TRBJ2-3	.	CASSLVAGPTDTQYF	TGTGCCAGCAGCTTAGTCGCGGGTCCCACAGATACGCAGTATTTT
.	TRBV7-2	TRBJ2-4	.	CASSRIYREKNIQYF	TGTGCCAGCAGCCGGATATACAGGGAAAAAAACATTCAGTACTTC
TRBD1	TRBV4-1	TRBJ2-7	few	CASSQPRQGAYEQYF	TGCGCCAGCAGCCAGCCGCGACAGGGGGCCTACGAGCAGTACTTC
TRBD1	TRBV29-1	TRBJ1-4	few	CSVMTGTGGKLFF	TGCAGCGTGATGACGGGGACAGGCGGAAAACTGTTTTTT
.	TRBV28	TRBJ1-6	.	CASSFDSRGTNSPLHF	TGTGCCAGCAGTTTTGATAGCCGAGGGACCAATTCACCCCTCCACTTT
.	TRBV6-1	TRBJ1-5	few	CASSEAGPAQPQHF	TGTGCCAGCAGTGAAGCCGGTCCGGCTCAGCCCCAGCATTTT
TRBD1	TRBV4-1	TRBJ1-2	few	CASSPREGAIGGYTF	TGCGCCAGCAGCCCAAGGGAGGGGGCAATCGGTGGCTACACCTTC
.	TRBV30	TRBJ1-6	few	CAWSGHRNSPLHF	TGTGCCTGGTCGGGACACCGGAATTCACCCCTCCACTTT
TRBD1	TRBV9	TRBJ1-6	few	CASRRDSNNSPLHF	TGTGCCAGCAGACGGGACAGCAATAATTCACCCCTCCACTTT